What follows describes a single T cell receptor beta chain. Its target is unknown. This sample was included in a study of identical twins. Whole-study results and caveats: Monozygotic twins shared more out-of-frame TCR alpha than recombination models predicted.

The CDR3 length is 14 residues. Deletions cut 1 base from V and 4 bases from J, with 8 bases between. CDR1 is MGHRA, CDR2 YSYEKL, per germline. In TCRdb, the 5' RACE reads were re-called with MiXCR into one record per CDR3 protein. This table holds hundreds of thousands of distinct CDR3 sequences, roughly 6.6% found once. This same sample was also taken into another study, of yellow fever vaccine responses in identical twins.

This rearrangement joins TRBV4-1 to TRBJ1-5, with D unclear. Material for sequencing was PBMCs. The clonotype comes from a woman aged 18-29 years in good health. Here the CDR3 DNA reads TGCGCCAGCAGCCAAGTCGGGGAAAATCAGCCCCAGCATTTT. Protein sequence: CASSQVGENQPQHF.